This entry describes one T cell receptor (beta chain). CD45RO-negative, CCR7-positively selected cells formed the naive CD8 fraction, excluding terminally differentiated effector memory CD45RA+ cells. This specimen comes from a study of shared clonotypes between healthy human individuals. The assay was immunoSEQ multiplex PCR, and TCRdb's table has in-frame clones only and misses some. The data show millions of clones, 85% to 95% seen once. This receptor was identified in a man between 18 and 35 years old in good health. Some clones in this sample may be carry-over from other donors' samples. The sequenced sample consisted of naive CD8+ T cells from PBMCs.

CDR3 sequence: CASSKQVTSTDTQYF. In DNA form, the CDR3 reads TGTGCCAGCAGCAAGCAGGTTACTAGCACAGATACGCAGTATTTT. The chain recombines TRBV21-1 with TRBJ2-3; the table's D call, TRBD1, has no DNA check behind it. TRBV21-1 is a documented pseudogene. The CDR3 extends over 15 amino acids.